The 25 T cell receptor beta chains reported below all come from one sample, sequenced in a study of CD8 T cells in Susac syndrome. With random hexamers, about 0.45 to 1 ug RNA was reverse transcribed. TCRdb ran MiXCR on the immunoSEQ multiplex PCR reads and lists one entry per CDR3 protein. The sample consists of around 190,000 distinct CDR3 sequences, approximately 96% of them appearing once. The sample comprised CD8+ T cells from PBMCs. The receptors were gathered from a human donor with multiple sclerosis.

The sample holds one count of this clonotype. The V call is TRBV9, the J call TRBJ2-1; D remains ambiguous. Germline loops: CDR1 SGDLS, CDR2 YYNGEE. This CDR3 has 15 residues. V was trimmed by 3 bases and J by 0 bases, leaving 10 bases between them. The chain's CDR3 is CASSEGVGSYNEQFF. CDR3 nucleotides: TGTGCCAGCAGCGAGGGCGTCGGCTCCTACAATGAGCAGTTCTTC.

CDR3 sequence reads: CASNGGPEPYEQYF. CDR3 nucleotides: TGTGCCAGCAACGGAGGCCCAGAGCCCTACGAGCAGTACTTC. The chain recombines TRBV13 with TRBJ2-7, with D maybe TRBD2 (5 bases). CDR3 size: 14 residues. From germline, CDR1 is PRHDT and CDR2 FYEKMQ (reference sequence). Deletions cut 7 bases from V and 2 bases from J, with 15 bases between.

This clonotype was detected a few times. The chain is built from TRBV6-5 and TRBJ1-2; D is uncertain. CDR1 and CDR2 from the germline V gene are MNHEY and SVGAGI. V lost 0 bases, J lost 5 bases, and 7 bases lay in between. CDR3 length: 13 amino acids. Here the CDR3 DNA reads TGTGCCAGCAGTTACTCGACCGGTTATGGCTACACCTTC. Translated: CASSYSTGYGYTF.

The gene calls are TRBV27 and TRBJ2-7; TRBD2 aligns across 8 bases. This CDR3 spans 15 amino acids. V lost 5 bases, J lost 3 bases, and 9 bases stayed unmatched. Germline V gene sequence: CDR1 MNHEY, CDR2 SMNVEV (reference sequence). The CDR3 DNA is TGTGCCAGCAGTAGCGGACTAGCAGGCTACTACGAGCAGTACTTC. It translates to CASSSGLAGYYEQYF.

This sequence joins TRBV27 and TRBJ2-7, with D possibly TRBD1 on 6 matching bases. Germline V gene lookup returns CDR1 MNHEY and CDR2 SMNVEV (reference sequence). Between the trimmed V and J ends, which lost 6 bases and 3 bases, there was a span of 12 bases. This CDR3 region has 13 residues. CDR3 sequence (DNA): TGTGCCAGCAGCTACAGGGTATTCTACGAGCAGTACTTC. It is translated as CASSYRVFYEQYF.

For the CDR3, the DNA is TGCAGCGTTGTTGCGGGGGGCGCGACCGGGGCCAACGTCCTGACTTTC. It codes for CSVVAGGATGANVLTF. The chain employs TRBV29-1 and TRBJ2-6; the match to TRBD2 covers 8 bases. The CDR3 has 16 residues. Germline values: CDR1 SQVTM, CDR2 ANQGSEA. J lost 4 bases, V lost 4 bases, and 9 bases had no gene match.

This chain uses TRBV4-1 with TRBJ1-2, with D perhaps matching TRBD1 (6 bases). The CDR3 has 16 amino acids. Germline-derived CDR1 and CDR2 are MGHRA and YSYEKL. The V end was cut by 0 bases, the J end by 2 bases, with 13 bases between. As DNA, the CDR3 is TGCGCCAGCAGCCAAGATCTCCAGGGGCTAAACTATGGCTACACCTTC. It specifies CASSQDLQGLNYGYTF.

The chain joins TRBV18 to TRBJ2-1, with unresolved D. The CDR3 has 13 residues. V was pared by 0 bases and J by 5 bases, with 5 bases between. Per germline, CDR1 KGHSH and CDR2 LQKENI. The CDR3 bases are TGTGCCAGCTCACCACCCGCGGACAATGAGCAGTTCTTC. This sequence encodes CASSPPADNEQFF.

The gene calls are TRBV29-1 and TRBJ1-3; D unresolved. The CDR3 is made up of 14 amino acids. Germline loops: CDR1 SQVTM, CDR2 ANQGSEA. V lost 3 bases, J lost 5 bases, and 14 bases lay in between. As DNA, the CDR3 is TGCAGCGTTGAGCGGGTGGAAGTGAGAAACACCATATATTTT. It translates to CSVERVEVRNTIYF.

The chain recombines TRBV6-5 with TRBJ2-7; D is undetermined. Trimming left V 5 bases short and J 4 bases short, with 12 bases between. Germline CDR1 is MNHEY and CDR2 is SVGAGI. There are 13 residues in the CDR3. The CDR3 is CASSDTRVYEQYF. In DNA, the CDR3 is TGTGCCAGCAGTGATACTCGGGTGTACGAGCAGTACTTC.

This sequence joins TRBV4-1 and TRBJ1-2; no firm D call. In germline, CDR1 is MGHRA, CDR2 YSYEKL. The CDR3 has 15 residues. Trimming left V 1 base short and J 5 bases short, with 14 bases between. CDR3 residues: CASSQVHRGYYGYTF. CDR3 coding DNA: TGCGCCAGCAGCCAAGTCCACCGCGGTTATTATGGCTACACCTTC.

The chain is built from TRBV10-3 and TRBJ2-7; TRBD2 is a possible D gene (6 bases). Trimming pared 2 bases from V and 7 bases from J, leaving 9 bases between. The CDR3 has 12 amino acids. CDR1 is ENHRY and CDR2 is SYGVKD in the germline V gene. CDR3 protein: CAISERLGEQYF. In DNA, the CDR3 is TGTGCCATCAGTGAGAGACTAGGGGAGCAGTACTTC.

The chain has TRBV4-1 and TRBJ2-3, with TRBD2 identical over 12 bases. J lost 8 bases, V lost 0 bases, and 6 bases had no gene match. Per the germline V gene, CDR1 is MGHRA and CDR2 is YSYEKL. There are 16 residues in the CDR3. In DNA, the CDR3 is TGCGCCAGCAGCCAAGAGGCTAGCGGGAGGGCCGGTACGCAGTATTTT. This codes for CASSQEASGRAGTQYF.

The chain recombines TRBV7-8 with TRBJ2-1, with 9 bases identical to TRBD2. V lost 0 bases, J lost 3 bases, and 3 bases stayed unmatched. The CDR3 extends over 16 amino acids. Germline CDR1 and CDR2: SGHVS and FQNEAQ. For the CDR3, the DNA is TGTGCCAGCAGCTTAGCCCTGACTAGCGGCTACAATGAGCAGTTCTTC. Amino acid sequence: CASSLALTSGYNEQFF.

The V gene is TRBV29-1, the J gene TRBJ2-7, with TRBD2 as a possible D gene (5 bases). Trimming shortened V by 7 bases and J by 3 bases, and 19 bases separated the two germline ends. The CDR3 is 14 amino acids. CDR1 SQVTM and CDR2 ANQGSEA come from the germline V gene. The CDR3 DNA reads TGCAGCGCCGCTGGGTCTGGACTCGACTACGAGCAGTACTTC. Protein sequence: CSAAGSGLDYEQYF.

J is TRBJ1-1 and V is TRBV27, with D perhaps matching TRBD1 (5 bases). CDR1 is MNHEY, CDR2 SMNVEV, per germline (reference sequence). The CDR3 runs 11 residues. Trimming removed 3 bases from V and 9 bases from J, with 8 bases in between. The CDR3 loop is CASSLGPKAFF. The DNA of the CDR3 is TGTGCCAGCAGTTTGGGACCAAAAGCTTTCTTT.

This chain uses TRBV13 with TRBJ2-7, with 9 positions matching TRBD1. With 4 bases clipped from V and 5 bases from J, the junction kept 9 bases outside the gene matches. Germline values: CDR1 PRHDT, CDR2 FYEKMQ (reference sequence). CDR3 length: 15 residues. The chain's CDR3 is CASSSLRDRENEQYF. The CDR3 DNA reads as TGTGCCAGCAGCTCACTCCGGGACAGGGAAAACGAGCAGTACTTC.

This rearrangement joins TRBV6-6 to TRBJ2-1; D might be TRBD2 (5 bases). Germline CDR1 MNHNY, CDR2 SVGAGI (reference sequence). The CDR3 has 13 residues. Trimming removed 0 bases from V and 7 bases from J, with 7 bases in between. The CDR3 DNA reads as TGTGCCAGCAGTTACTCCTCGGGGAATGAGCAGTTCTTC. Translating gives CASSYSSGNEQFF.

The CDR3 here is CSVEGGQENTGELFF. DNA for the CDR3: TGCAGCGTTGAAGGGGGACAGGAGAACACCGGGGAGCTGTTTTTT. The V call is TRBV29-1, the J call TRBJ2-2, with 8 bases identical to TRBD1. V lost 1 base to trimming and J lost 1 base; unmatched junction nucleotides: 2. Per germline, CDR1 SQVTM and CDR2 ANQGSEA. The CDR3 sequence is 15 residues long.

The J gene is TRBJ2-7, the V gene TRBV6-5, with unresolved D. V was clipped by 6 bases and J by 6 bases, with 15 bases between them. Germline V gives CDR1 MNHEY, CDR2 SVGAGI. The CDR3 runs 13 residues. CDR3 amino acids: CASSPGGSTEQYF. The CDR3 DNA follows: TGTGCCAGCAGCCCCGGCGGTAGTACCGAGCAGTACTTC.

This sequence joins TRBV3-1 and TRBJ2-3, with 7 bases matching TRBD1. J was trimmed by 3 bases and V by 1 base; bases with no gene match: 7. CDR3 length: 16 amino acids. Germline V gene sequence: CDR1 LGHDT, CDR2 YNNKEL (reference sequence). The CDR3 DNA follows: TGTGCCAGCAGCCAAGCCTCGACAGGGCTGACAGATACGCAGTATTTT. Translated: CASSQASTGLTDTQYF.

The chain links TRBV29-1 to TRBJ2-1; TRBD1 or TRBD2 may be the D gene (6 bases each). The V gene lost 0 bases and the J gene lost 6 bases, with 24 bases spanning the gap. This CDR3 has 18 residues. Per the germline V gene, CDR1 is SQVTM and CDR2 is ANQGSEA. DNA of the CDR3: TGCAGCGTTGAAGATCGGGGAAGGGGGGAGAGGGGCTCCAATGAGCAGTTCTTC. Protein: CSVEDRGRGERGSNEQFF.

This chain uses TRBV11-1 with TRBJ2-7; TRBD1 matches at 10 bases. Germline V gives CDR1 SGHAT, CDR2 FQDESV (reference sequence). The CDR3 covers 20 residues. The V segment lost 1 base and the J segment 2 bases; nucleotides outside the gene matches: 17. The DNA for the CDR3 is TGTGCCAGCAGCTTAGTAGCCCCCTTCATCGCGGGACAGGGGCCCTACGAGCAGTACTTC. Translation gives CASSLVAPFIAGQGPYEQYF.

This sequence joins TRBV4-1 and TRBJ2-2; D gene ambiguous. Deletions cut 0 bases from V and 7 bases from J, with 6 bases between. CDR1 and CDR2 from the germline V gene are MGHRA and YSYEKL. CDR3 length: 13 residues. CDR3 sequence: CASSQDRFGELFF. CDR3 DNA: TGCGCCAGCAGCCAAGATCGGTTCGGGGAGCTGTTTTTT.

V is TRBV15 and J is TRBJ2-3; 8 bases are a match to TRBD2. CDR1 and CDR2 from the germline V gene are LNHNV and YYDKDF (reference sequence). V trimming: 3 bases; J trimming: 2 bases; junction bases outside the gene matches: 4. The CDR3 has 15 amino acids. This CDR3 reads CATSSGTRDTDTQYF. DNA for the CDR3: TGTGCCACCAGCAGCGGGACTAGGGACACAGATACGCAGTATTTT.